Listed here are 28 T cell receptor beta chains from one sample, sequenced in a study of OX40 agonist ivuxolimab in advanced cancers. Only in-frame clones appear in the TCRdb table, and some are missing; sequencing was by immunoSEQ multiplex PCR. The repertoire consists of approximately 52,000 clones, with approximately 79% occurring once and the leading ten covering about 1.9%. The input for sequencing was CD4+ or CD8+ T cells sorted from blood, taken in a trial of the OX40 agonist ivuxolimab. All receptors derive from an adult with an advanced solid tumor such as melanoma, head and neck, liver or kidney cancer.

V is TRBV2 and J is TRBJ1-2, with 9 bases lining up with TRBD1. With V trimmed by 3 bases and J by 8 bases, 7 bases remained unmatched. This CDR3 region has 14 residues. Germline CDR1 reads SNHLY; CDR2 reads FYNNEI. CDR3 sequence (DNA): TGTGCCAGCAGTGAGAGGGGACAGGGATTAGGCTACACCTTC. Encoded protein: CASSERGQGLGYTF.

The chain is built from TRBV10-3 and TRBJ2-7; tentative D call: TRBD2 (6 bases). The CDR3 runs 12 residues. Germline loops: CDR1 ENHRY, CDR2 SYGVKD. The V end lost 9 bases, the J end lost 3 bases, and 12 bases lay between the germline ends. This CDR3 is CAIGGAGYEQYF. CDR3 in DNA: TGTGCCATTGGCGGGGCGGGCTACGAGCAGTACTTC.

The chain has TRBV7-2 and TRBJ2-5; D is possibly TRBD1 (5 bases). The J call is uncertain, as TRBJ2-7 better fits the DNA end. Looked up from germline, CDR1 is SGHTA and CDR2 is FQGNSA. The CDR3 has 14 amino acids. The CDR3 sequence: CASSLAQQAYEQYF. CDR3 DNA: TGTGCCAGCAGCTTAGCGCAACAGGCCTACGAGCAGTACTTC.

This clone was picked up one time. The chain links TRBV11-3 to TRBJ2-3, with no clear D. Germline V CDR1 and CDR2: SGHNT, YENEEA. The CDR3 consists of 13 residues. Trimming removed 0 bases at V and 7 bases at J, with 8 bases between. The CDR3 region is CASSLDLRNTQYF. The CDR3 coding sequence is TGTGCCAGCAGCTTAGATCTCAGGAATACGCAGTATTTT. Full variable domain (rest looked up from reference TRBV11-3 and TRBJ2-3): EAGVVQSPRYKIIEKKQPVAFWCNPISGHNTLYWYLQNLGQGPELLIRYENEEAVDDSQLPKDRFSAERLKGVDSTLKIQPAELGDSAVYLCASSLDLRNTQYFGPGTRLTVL.

This clone came up a few times. The chain links TRBV5-5 to TRBJ1-1, with no clear D. The CDR3 is made up of 14 amino acids. Germline CDR1 SGHKS, CDR2 YYEKEE (reference sequence). V shed 4 bases and J shed 4 bases, with 14 bases lying between them. The chain's CDR3 is CASSDGNPGTEAFF. CDR3 DNA: TGTGCCAGCAGCGACGGGAATCCGGGCACTGAAGCTTTCTTT.

This rearrangement joins TRBV18 to TRBJ1-5; unclear D gene. Trimming took off 4 bases at V and 0 bases at J, with 13 bases between the two ends. CDR1 KGHSH and CDR2 LQKENI come from the germline V gene. The CDR3 runs 16 residues. CDR3 sequence (DNA): TGTGCCAGCTCACAATCCCCGACTTATAGCAATCAGCCCCAGCATTTT. This gives the protein CASSQSPTYSNQPQHF.

The rearrangement uses TRBV29-1 and TRBJ2-1; unclear D gene. The V gene lost 2 bases and the J gene lost 8 bases, with 16 bases spanning the gap. CDR3 size: 14 residues. Per the germline V gene, CDR1 is SQVTM and CDR2 is ANQGSEA. CDR3 bases: TGCAGCGTTGAACTTTCCGGACCTGGCGATGAGCAGTTCTTC. This translates into CSVELSGPGDEQFF.

This sequence joins TRBV18 and TRBJ1-2; D possibly corresponds to TRBD1 (6 bases). The V gene's germline CDR1 is KGHSH and CDR2 LQKENI. This CDR3 region has 13 residues. The V gene lost 6 bases and the J gene lost 5 bases, with 13 bases spanning the gap. The CDR3 reads CASSVGQIYGYTF. Written as DNA, the CDR3 is TGTGCCAGCTCGGTGGGACAAATTTATGGCTACACCTTC.

The chain employs TRBV6-6 and TRBJ1-4, with no clear D. CDR3 length equals 12 residues. Per the germline V gene, CDR1 is MNHNY and CDR2 is SVGAGI (reference sequence). The germline V and J ends were trimmed by 6 bases and 5 bases, with 7 bases remaining between them. Written as DNA, the CDR3 is TGTGCCAGCAGCCCCGGGAATGAAAAACTGTTTTTT. Translating it yields CASSPGNEKLFF.

This clone was seen just once. CDR3 sequence (DNA): TGCGCCAGCAGCTTGAACATAAGACAGGGCTACGGCTACACCTTC. Translation gives CASSLNIRQGYGYTF. The chain joins TRBV5-1 to TRBJ1-2; 7 bases align to TRBD1. V shed 1 base and J 8 bases; nucleotides not matched to a gene: 11. Germline assignment: CDR1 SGHRS and CDR2 YFSETQ. This CDR3 has 15 amino acids.

V gene TRBV4-3 combines with J gene TRBJ1-2, with D uncertain. V lost 0 bases to trimming and J lost 5 bases, with 7 bases between them. Germline V lookup: CDR1 LGHNA, CDR2 YSLEER. The CDR3 length is 13 residues. The CDR3 DNA follows: TGCGCCAGCAGCCAAGAGAGAGTATATGGCTACACCTTC. Its protein is CASSQERVYGYTF.

This chain connects TRBV11-2 to TRBJ1-1; a possible D gene is TRBD1 (6 bases). From germline, CDR1 is SGHAT and CDR2 FQNNGV. The V end lost 5 bases, the J end lost 1 base, and 11 bases lay between the germline ends. This CDR3 is 14 amino acids long. The CDR3 region is CASSLRTANTEAFF. The CDR3 bases are TGTGCCAGCAGCCTAAGGACAGCGAACACTGAAGCTTTCTTT.

This clone has only one observation. This sequence joins TRBV7-2 and TRBJ1-5, with D unclear. The CDR3 consists of 14 residues. Looked up from germline, CDR1 is SGHTA and CDR2 is FQGNSA. V lost 0 bases and J lost 4, with 7 bases in between. This CDR3 reads CASSLAMGNQPQHF. The CDR3 nucleotides read TGTGCCAGCAGCTTAGCGATGGGGAATCAGCCCCAGCATTTT. Full variable domain (missing parts from reference TRBV7-2 and TRBJ1-5): GAGVSQSPSNKVTEKGKDVELRCDPISGHTALYWYRQSLGQGLEFLIYFQGNSAPDKSGLPSDRFSAERTGGSVSTLTIQRTQQEDSAVYLCASSLAMGNQPQHFGDGTRLSIL.

The rearrangement uses TRBV29-1 and TRBJ1-2; D not certain. Germline assignment: CDR1 SQVTM and CDR2 ANQGSEA. This CDR3 comprises 12 residues. The V end was cut by 7 bases, the J end by 0 bases, with 9 bases between. Written as DNA, the CDR3 is TGCAGCGCCGCTACCTCTAACTATGGCTACACCTTC. Translating it yields CSAATSNYGYTF.

This clone was observed a few times. The J gene is TRBJ2-5, the V gene TRBV5-1; no definite D call. Germline V gene data show CDR1 as SGHRS and CDR2 as YFSETQ. V lost 0 bases to trimming and J lost 9 bases, with 6 bases between them. This CDR3 has 11 residues. The CDR3 protein is CASSLGGPQYF. The CDR3 nucleotides are TGCGCCAGCAGCTTGGGAGGCCCCCAGTACTTC. The whole variable domain, filled in from reference TRBV5-1 and TRBJ2-5, reads KAGVTQTPRYLIKTRGQQVTLSCSPISGHRSVSWYQQTPGQGLQFLFEYFSETQRNKGNFPGRFSGRQFSNSRSEMNVSTLELGDSALYLCASSLGGPQYFGPGTRLLVL.

The J gene is TRBJ2-2, the V gene TRBV5-1; no clear D gene. There are 16 residues in the CDR3. CDR1 is SGHRS and CDR2 is YFSETQ in the germline V gene. The V end lost 0 bases, the J end lost 1 base, and 10 bases lay between the germline ends. The CDR3 here is CASSLAGSLNTGELFF. Here the CDR3 DNA reads TGCGCCAGCAGCTTGGCCGGTAGCCTGAACACCGGGGAGCTGTTTTTT.

This chain connects TRBV4-3 to TRBJ2-5; 8 nucleotides align to TRBD1. This CDR3 region has 15 residues. Germline V gene sequence: CDR1 LGHNA, CDR2 YSLEER. V shed 2 bases, J shed 1 base, and the junction held 3 bases outside the gene matches. For the CDR3, the DNA is TGCGCCAGCAGCCAAAGTGGACAGGGCCAAGAGACCCAGTACTTC. Its protein is CASSQSGQGQETQYF.

This sequence joins TRBV5-1 and TRBJ1-5; tentative D call: TRBD1 (5 bases). V lost 4 bases to trimming and J lost 3 bases, with 14 bases between them. Germline CDR1 reads SGHRS; CDR2 reads YFSETQ. The length of the CDR3 is 15 residues. CDR3 sequence reads: CASSPDSGPNQPQHF. CDR3 coding DNA: TGCGCCAGCAGCCCTGATTCGGGGCCCAATCAGCCCCAGCATTTT.

The V and J genes are TRBV9 and TRBJ1-1; D unresolved. Germline V gives CDR1 SGDLS, CDR2 YYNGEE. V dropped 0 bases and J dropped 5 bases, with 8 bases sitting between them. The CDR3 consists of 13 residues. CDR3 nucleotides: TGTGCCAGCAGCGTAGGAAGTTTGACTGAAGCTTTCTTT. This sequence encodes CASSVGSLTEAFF.

This clone came up a few times. The chain couples TRBV30 to TRBJ2-2; 10 nucleotides align to TRBD2. The CDR3 is made up of 14 amino acids. CDR1 is GTSNPN and CDR2 is SVGIG in the germline V gene (reference sequence). Trimming at V came to 5 bases and at J to 5 bases, leaving 5 bases not matched to a gene. The CDR3 spells CAWERLAGTGELFF. CDR3 DNA: TGTGCCTGGGAAAGACTAGCGGGTACCGGGGAGCTGTTTTTT.

V is TRBV4-2 and J is TRBJ1-4; D is uncertain. Per germline, CDR1 LGHNA and CDR2 YNFKEQ. CDR3 size: 15 residues. V lost 4 bases and J 0 bases, leaving 9 bases between the germline ends. This CDR3 reads CASSRDSATNEKLFF. The CDR3 coding sequence is TGTGCCAGCAGCCGAGACTCAGCAACTAATGAAAAACTGTTTTTT.

This chain uses TRBV19 with TRBJ2-3; weak D call: TRBD2 (6 bases). This CDR3 has 12 amino acids. Germline CDR1 reads LNHDA; CDR2 reads SQIVND (reference sequence). Trimming took off 7 bases at V and 6 bases at J, with 11 bases between the two ends. The CDR3 region is CASIGGSDTQYF. As DNA, the CDR3 is TGTGCCAGTATCGGGGGAAGCGATACGCAGTATTTT.

The chain has TRBV7-9 and TRBJ1-1; 10 bases line up with TRBD1. J was trimmed by 6 bases and V by 5 bases; bases with no gene match: 9. Per the germline V gene, CDR1 is SEHNR and CDR2 is FQNEAQ (reference sequence). The CDR3 consists of 15 residues. CDR3 amino acids: CASSQPGQGFPEAFF. The CDR3 coding sequence is TGTGCCAGCAGCCAACCGGGACAGGGGTTTCCTGAAGCTTTCTTT.

This clone is medium-sized in the sample. This chain joins TRBV5-1 and TRBJ1-1, with a tentative D call TRBD1 (5 bases). Per germline, CDR1 SGHRS and CDR2 YFSETQ. V was cut by 4 bases and J by 4 bases, with 14 bases left in between. CDR3 length equals 14 residues. The CDR3 is CASSPLGGPTEAFF. CDR3 nucleotides: TGCGCCAGCAGCCCCCTGGGGGGTCCCACTGAAGCTTTCTTT.

Notes on this clone: At one end, the junction sequence differs from germline, possibly due to a read error. The chain carries TRBV7-7 and TRBJ2-7, with D perhaps TRBD2 (5 bases). Germline loops: CDR1 SSHAT, CDR2 FNYEAQ (reference sequence). The length of the CDR3 is 14 residues. This chain's CDR3 is CASSLASTSYEQYF. In nucleotides, the CDR3 is TGTGCTAGCAGCTTAGCAAGCACTAGCTACGAGCAGTACTTC.

The chain employs TRBV5-1 and TRBJ1-6; 10 nucleotides agree with TRBD1. Germline CDR1 and CDR2: SGHRS and YFSETQ. With 5 bases clipped from V and 6 bases from J, the junction kept 5 bases outside the gene matches. The CDR3 runs to 15 residues. This CDR3 reads CASSSGTGVNSPLHF. Here the CDR3 DNA reads TGCGCCAGCAGTTCTGGGACAGGGGTTAATTCACCCCTCCACTTT.

The chain has TRBV11-2 and TRBJ1-3, with D uncertain. The V gene lost 7 bases and the J gene lost 4 bases, with 20 bases spanning the gap. The CDR3 extends over 16 amino acids. Germline V gene sequence: CDR1 SGHAT, CDR2 FQNNGV. The CDR3 nucleotides read TGTGCCAGCACCGCCAGAGGGAATCCCTCGGGAAACACCATATATTTT. Encoded protein: CASTARGNPSGNTIYF.

The genes are TRBV19 and TRBJ2-6; D is tentatively TRBD1 or TRBD2 (6 bases each). V was clipped by 3 bases and J by 2 bases, with 11 bases between them. The V gene's germline CDR1 is LNHDA and CDR2 SQIVND (reference sequence). This CDR3 comprises 16 residues. The CDR3 spells CASSIWRGTGANVLTF. CDR3 in DNA: TGTGCCAGTAGTATCTGGAGGGGGACTGGGGCCAACGTCCTGACTTTC.